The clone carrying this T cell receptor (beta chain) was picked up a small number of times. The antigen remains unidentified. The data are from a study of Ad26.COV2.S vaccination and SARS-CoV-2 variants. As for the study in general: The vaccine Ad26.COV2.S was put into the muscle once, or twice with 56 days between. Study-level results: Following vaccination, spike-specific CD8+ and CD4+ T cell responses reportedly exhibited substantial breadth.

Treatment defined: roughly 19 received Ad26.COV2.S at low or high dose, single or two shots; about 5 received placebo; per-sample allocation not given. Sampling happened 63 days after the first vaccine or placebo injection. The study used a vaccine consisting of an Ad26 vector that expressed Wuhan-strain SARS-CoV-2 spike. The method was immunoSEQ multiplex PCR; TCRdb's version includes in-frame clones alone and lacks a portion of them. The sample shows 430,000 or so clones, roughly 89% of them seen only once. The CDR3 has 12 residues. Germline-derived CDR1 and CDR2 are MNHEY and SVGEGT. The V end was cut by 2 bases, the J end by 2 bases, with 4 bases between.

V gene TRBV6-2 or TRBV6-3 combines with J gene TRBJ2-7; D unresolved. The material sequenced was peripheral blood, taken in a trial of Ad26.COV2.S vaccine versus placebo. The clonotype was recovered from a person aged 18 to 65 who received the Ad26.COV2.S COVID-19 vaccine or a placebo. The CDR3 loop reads CASSYRTYEQYF. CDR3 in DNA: TGTGCCAGCAGTTACAGAACCTACGAGCAGTACTTC.